These 32 T cell receptor beta chains were sequenced from one sample in a study of cytomegalovirus exposure and HLA in healthy donors (dated by TCRdb to about 2017). The library was built by means of the immunoSEQ multiplex PCR assay. The multiplex PCR relied on a mix of 60 forward primers for TCR Vbeta segments and 13 reverse primers for TCR Jbeta segments. TCRdb mirrors the immuneACCESS table, restricted to in-frame sequences. Some clones are absent from its copies; in checked studies, under half trace to an unresolved V gene, and the reason for the others is unknown. This sample's records show approximately 140,000 clones. The ten largest clones take up less than 3.5% of the sample. The sequenced material came from PBMCs. The receptors originated from a middle-aged man in good health and CMV-seronegative.

The chain joins TRBV4-2 to TRBJ1-6, with TRBD1 matching over 11 bases. The CDR3 covers 17 residues. Germline assignment: CDR1 LGHNA and CDR2 YNFKEQ. The trim removed 3 bases at V and 8 bases at J, leaving 9 bases unmatched. The CDR3 nucleotides are TGTGCCAGCAGCCATCCCCAACCGGGACAGGGGGATTCACCCCTCCACTTT. Translated, it gives CASSHPQPGQGDSPLHF.

V gene TRBV5-1 combines with J gene TRBJ2-2; D is perhaps TRBD2 (5 bases). This CDR3 contains 13 residues. The V gene lost 2 bases and the J gene lost 6 bases, with 8 bases spanning the gap. The germline CDR1 and CDR2 sequences are SGHRS and YFSETQ. The CDR3 nucleotides read TGCGCCAGCAGCTTCCGGGGTCCCGGGGAGCTGTTTTTT. The encoded protein is CASSFRGPGELFF.

This rearrangement joins TRBV2 to TRBJ2-2, with D tentatively TRBD2 (5 bases). Between the trimmed V and J ends, which lost 4 bases and 1 base, there was a span of 10 bases. In germline, CDR1 is SNHLY, CDR2 FYNNEI. The CDR3 is 15 residues long. The CDR3: CASSGRAVNTGELFF. The CDR3 DNA is TGTGCCAGCAGTGGGAGAGCGGTGAACACCGGGGAGCTGTTTTTT.

CDR3 sequence reads: CASSLQGPASRYEQYF. The CDR3 coding sequence is TGTGCCAGCAGTTTACAGGGGCCGGCATCGAGGTACGAGCAGTACTTC. The V call is TRBV27, the J call TRBJ2-7, with D tentatively TRBD1 (6 bases). The germline V gene encodes CDR1 MNHEY and CDR2 SMNVEV (reference sequence). V lost 2 bases to trimming and J lost 4 bases, with 18 bases between them. The length of the CDR3 is 16 residues.

The V gene is TRBV10-3, the J gene TRBJ2-7; D possibly corresponds to TRBD2 (5 bases). CDR3 size: 16 residues. The ends were cut back, 2 bases at V and 7 bases at J, with 21 bases in the middle. In germline, CDR1 is ENHRY, CDR2 SYGVKD. CDR3 residues: CAISERLSGSRREQYF. As DNA, the CDR3 is TGTGCCATCAGTGAGAGACTCTCCGGGTCGAGGAGGGAGCAGTACTTC.

The chain links TRBV29-1 to TRBJ2-1, with a possible D match to TRBD1 (6 bases). The germline V and J ends were trimmed by 0 bases and 7 bases, with 13 bases remaining between them. CDR3 size: 14 residues. CDR1 is SQVTM, CDR2 ANQGSEA, per germline. The CDR3 DNA reads TGCAGCGTTGAAGAGATGGGGGCGAGGAATGAGCAGTTCTTC. Its translation: CSVEEMGARNEQFF.

V is TRBV21-1 and J is TRBJ2-3; TRBD2 is the table's D call, not checked against the DNA. TRBV21-1 is deemed a pseudogene. The CDR3 spans 16 residues. The CDR3, as DNA: TGTGCCAGCAGCAAAGCGCTAGTTAGCATCCCAGATACGCAGTATTTT. Its protein is CASSKALVSIPDTQYF.

The V and J genes are TRBV6-1 and TRBJ1-5; no definite D call. This CDR3 has 13 residues. With 1 base removed from V and 11 bases from J, the gap between germline ends came to 12 bases. Germline loops: CDR1 MNHNS, CDR2 SASEGT. DNA of the CDR3: TGTGCCAGCAGTGAAGTAGGAGGGTCATCCCAGCATTTT. It translates to CASSEVGGSSQHF.

Points on this clone: The sample holds other DNA sequences that translate to the same CDR3. V is TRBV7-2 and J is TRBJ1-4; 7 bases line up with TRBD1. In germline, CDR1 is SGHTA, CDR2 FQGNSA. This CDR3 spans 13 amino acids. Trimming took 3 bases from V and 7 from J; bases not matched to a gene: 2. The CDR3 DNA reads TGTGCCAGCAGCTTGGGGACAGTTGAAAAACTGTTTTTT. It is translated as CASSLGTVEKLFF.

This rearrangement joins TRBV6-5 to TRBJ2-5; D possibly corresponds to TRBD1 (6 bases). Trimming shortened V by 0 bases and J by 3 bases, and 14 bases separated the two germline ends. Germline CDR1 and CDR2: MNHEY and SVGAGI. The CDR3 is 16 amino acids. Here the CDR3 reads CASSYSYRAREETQYF. CDR3 DNA: TGTGCCAGCAGTTACTCCTACAGGGCGAGGGAAGAGACCCAGTACTTC.

The chain carries TRBV2 and TRBJ1-1; no firm D call. V lost 7 bases to trimming and J lost 5 bases, with 17 bases between them. The length of the CDR3 is 14 residues. Per germline, CDR1 SNHLY and CDR2 FYNNEI. Written as DNA, the CDR3 is TGTGCCAGCAATTTCTCCCCTGCGGGGACTGAAGCTTTCTTT. Encoded protein: CASNFSPAGTEAFF. The variable domain in full, completed from reference TRBV2 and TRBJ1-1, reads EPEVTQTPSHQVTQMGQEVILRCVPISNHLYFYWYRQILGQKVEFLVSFYNNEISEKSEIFDDQFSVERPDGSNFTLKIRSTKLEDSAMYFCASNFSPAGTEAFFGQGTRLTVV.

This chain connects TRBV29-1 to TRBJ1-4, with 7 bases identical to TRBD1. V trimming: 7 bases; J trimming: 7 bases; junction bases outside the gene matches: 12. CDR3 length: 14 residues. Germline V CDR1 and CDR2: SQVTM, ANQGSEA. CDR3 sequence (DNA): TGCAGCGGGTCCCCGACAGGGTCTGGTGAAAAACTGTTTTTT. The encoded protein is CSGSPTGSGEKLFF.

The chain uses TRBV29-1 and TRBJ2-6; 7 nucleotides line up with TRBD2. The CDR3 covers 16 residues. From germline, CDR1 is SQVTM and CDR2 ANQGSEA. V was pared by 4 bases and J by 0 bases, with 6 bases of the junction left unmatched. As DNA, the CDR3 is TGCAGCGTTGTCCTGGGGGGGAGCTCTGGGGCCAACGTCCTGACTTTC. Its translation: CSVVLGGSSGANVLTF. The variable domain in full, with the rest retrieved from reference TRBV29-1 and TRBJ2-6, is SAVISQKPSRDICQRGTSLTIQCQVDSQVTMMFWYRQQPGQSLTLIATANQGSEATYESGFVIDKFPISRPNLTFSTLTVSNMSPEDSSIYLCSVVLGGSSGANVLTFGAGSRLTVL.

V usage is TRBV6-5 and J usage is TRBJ2-5; 7 positions match TRBD2. V dropped 5 bases and J dropped 3; count of bases not matched to a gene: 0. The CDR3 runs 12 residues. Germline CDR1 is MNHEY and CDR2 is SVGAGI. This chain's CDR3 is CASSRGEETQYF. The CDR3 coding sequence is TGTGCCAGCAGTCGGGGGGAAGAGACCCAGTACTTC.

The chain joins TRBV5-1 to TRBJ1-4; TRBD1 might be the D (5 bases). The CDR3 is made up of 15 amino acids. CDR1 is SGHRS and CDR2 is YFSETQ in the germline V gene. V dropped 0 bases and J dropped 8 bases, with 14 bases sitting between them. The CDR3 DNA is TGCGCCAGCAGCTTGGATGGGGCGACGGACGAAAAACTGTTTTTT. Amino acid sequence: CASSLDGATDEKLFF.

The V gene is TRBV20-1, the J gene TRBJ1-4, with D possibly matching TRBD1 (6 bases). In germline, CDR1 is DFQATT, CDR2 SNEGSKA (reference sequence). The CDR3 totals 10 residues. With 6 bases removed from V and 13 bases from J, the gap between germline ends came to 12 bases. CDR3 sequence (DNA): TGCAGTGCCTTGGGACAATCACTGTTTTTT. Translated, it gives CSALGQSLFF.

The chain links TRBV10-3 to TRBJ2-3, with D perhaps TRBD2 (6 bases). The CDR3 runs to 14 residues. Trimming shortened V by 3 bases and J by 11 bases, and 18 bases separated the two germline ends. Germline loops: CDR1 ENHRY, CDR2 SYGVKD. In DNA form, the CDR3 reads TGTGCCATCAGTGACCAGTCCGGGGGAGGCGGGCAGTATTTT. Amino acid sequence: CAISDQSGGGGQYF.

The V call is TRBV7-8, the J call TRBJ1-6; a possible D gene is TRBD1 (5 bases). This CDR3 is built from 15 residues. Germline V CDR1 and CDR2: SGHVS, FQNEAQ. V was shortened by 4 bases and J by 7 bases, with 14 bases between the two germline ends. Here the CDR3 reads CASSWRDVWNSPLHF. DNA of the CDR3: TGTGCCAGCAGCTGGAGGGACGTCTGGAATTCACCCCTCCACTTT.

The chain carries TRBV12-5 and TRBJ2-3; 13 bases are shared with TRBD2. Germline CDR1 reads LGHNT; CDR2 reads FRNRAP. The CDR3 covers 17 residues. V lost 1 base, J lost 1 base, and 2 bases stayed unmatched. In DNA form, the CDR3 reads TGTGCTAGTGGTTTGGGGGGGACTAGCGGGGGCACAGATACGCAGTATTTT. Translating it yields CASGLGGTSGGTDTQYF.

The rearrangement links TRBV5-1 to TRBJ1-2; TRBD1 aligns across 7 bases. The CDR3 contains 15 residues. The germline V gene encodes CDR1 SGHRS and CDR2 YFSETQ. V shed 0 bases and J 2 bases; nucleotides not matched to a gene: 4. The CDR3 loop reads CASSLEAQGNYGYTF. The CDR3 DNA is TGCGCCAGCAGCTTGGAGGCACAGGGGAACTATGGCTACACCTTC.

The chain links TRBV27 to TRBJ1-2, with D tentatively TRBD1 (5 bases). The CDR3 has 13 amino acids. Deletions cut 1 base from V and 8 bases from J, with 11 bases between. Germline V gene lookup returns CDR1 MNHEY and CDR2 SMNVEV (reference sequence). The CDR3 nucleotides are TGTGCCAGCAGTTTATGGGCAGGGCGAGGCTACACCTTC. Its protein product is CASSLWAGRGYTF.

The V call is TRBV6-1, the J call TRBJ2-2; D possibly corresponds to TRBD1 (7 bases). The germline gives CDR1 MNHNS, CDR2 SASEGT. The CDR3 runs to 14 residues. Trimming shortened V by 8 bases and J by 3 bases, and 13 bases separated the two germline ends. The CDR3 bases are TGTGCCAGCCTAGGCAGGGGGGACACCGGGGAGCTGTTTTTT. As protein: CASLGRGDTGELFF.

The chain combines TRBV7-2 with TRBJ2-2; 10 bases map to TRBD1. Germline V gives CDR1 SGHTA, CDR2 FQGNSA. After removal of 6 bases from V and 6 bases from J, the junction contained 4 bases not matched to a gene. The length of the CDR3 is 14 residues. As DNA, the CDR3 is TGTGCCAGCAGTTTCGACAGGGGGCCCGGGGAGCTGTTTTTT. Translated: CASSFDRGPGELFF.

The rearrangement links TRBV11-2 to TRBJ1-2; D is possibly TRBD1 (5 bases). CDR1 is SGHAT and CDR2 is FQNNGV in the germline V gene. V gave up 7 bases and J gave up 8 bases, with 14 bases separating them. CDR3 length: 12 amino acids. The CDR3 DNA reads as TGTGCCAGCACCCAGGCGGGGCAAGGCTACACCTTC. Its translation: CASTQAGQGYTF.

The CDR3 DNA sequence: TGTGCCAGCACCACGGGACAGATCCAAGAGACCCAGTACTTC. It translates to CASTTGQIQETQYF. J is TRBJ2-5 and V is TRBV28, with 7 bases matching TRBD1. V dropped 7 bases and J dropped 1; count of bases not matched to a gene: 6. This CDR3 has 14 residues. Germline loops: CDR1 MDHEN, CDR2 SYDVKM.

This chain links TRBV4-3 with TRBJ1-1; D might be TRBD1 (5 bases). The CDR3 consists of 15 residues. V lost 0 bases and J 3 bases, leaving 11 bases between the germline ends. Per the germline V gene, CDR1 is LGHNA and CDR2 is YSLEER. The CDR3 reads CASSQESGGYTEAFF. The CDR3 region has the DNA TGCGCCAGCAGCCAAGAGTCGGGGGGGTACACTGAAGCTTTCTTT.

The V gene is TRBV29-1, the J gene TRBJ2-7, with 10 bases matching TRBD2. With V trimmed by 4 bases and J by 5 bases, 8 bases remained unmatched. Per germline, CDR1 SQVTM and CDR2 ANQGSEA. The CDR3 has 14 residues. For the CDR3, the DNA is TGCAGCGTTGGCCAGCGGGGGGGCCGAAACGAGCAGTACTTC. It specifies CSVGQRGGRNEQYF.

The J gene is TRBJ1-1, the V gene TRBV6-1; 8 nucleotides align to TRBD1. This CDR3 region has 14 residues. J was trimmed by 1 base and V by 3 bases; bases with no gene match: 1. Germline assignment: CDR1 MNHNS and CDR2 SASEGT. CDR3 protein: CASSDTGGNTEAFF. Here the CDR3 DNA reads TGTGCCAGCAGTGACACAGGGGGGAACACTGAAGCTTTCTTT.

This chain uses TRBV6-5 with TRBJ2-2; D not resolved. V lost 4 bases to trimming and J lost 2 bases, with 8 bases between them. The CDR3 spans 14 residues. Germline CDR1 and CDR2: MNHEY and SVGAGI. The CDR3 DNA reads TGTGCCAGCAGTTTCTCCTTCAACACCGGGGAGCTGTTTTTT. Translation gives CASSFSFNTGELFF.

Here the CDR3 DNA reads TGTGCCAGCAGCTCTGGTGGGAGTAAAGAGACCCAGTACTTC. It specifies CASSSGGSKETQYF. The chain recombines TRBV5-4 with TRBJ2-5; a possible D gene is TRBD2 (5 bases). Germline V gene sequence: CDR1 SGHNT, CDR2 YYREEE (reference sequence). This CDR3 has 14 residues. The germline V and J ends were trimmed by 3 bases and 3 bases, with 12 bases remaining between them. Filled out from reference TRBV5-4 and TRBJ2-5, the complete variable domain reads ETGVTQSPTHLIKTRGQQVTLRCSSQSGHNTVSWYQQALGQGPQFIFQYYREEENGRGNFPPRFSGLQFPNYSSELNVNALELDDSALYLCASSSGGSKETQYFGPGTRLLVL.

This chain connects TRBV27 to TRBJ2-3, with D tentatively TRBD2 (6 bases). V was cut by 1 base and J by 3 bases, with 11 bases left in between. Germline V CDR1 and CDR2: MNHEY, SMNVEV (reference sequence). CDR3 size: 15 residues. CDR3 bases: TGTGCCAGCAGTTTATATTGGAGGGATACAGATACGCAGTATTTT. Amino acids: CASSLYWRDTDTQYF.

CDR3 DNA sequence: TGTGCCAGTAACGAAGTAGGTACGGGCTATGGCTACACCTTC. Protein sequence: CASNEVGTGYGYTF. The chain has TRBV2 and TRBJ1-2; unclear D gene. Germline-derived CDR1 and CDR2 are SNHLY and FYNNEI. The V end lost 9 bases, the J end lost 4 bases, and 18 bases lay between the germline ends. The CDR3 totals 14 residues.